The entry below gives a single TCR beta chain sequence along with its context. These data originate in a study of OX40 agonist ivuxolimab in advanced cancers. At the level of the study: Patients achieving partial responses numbered three: one hepatocellular carcinoma case and two cutaneous melanoma cases.

Repertoires were generated with immunoSEQ multiplex PCR, while TCRdb's copy carries only in-frame clones and drops some. The data hold about 69,000 clones, with 65% to 80% observed a single time. This TCR was recovered from an adult with an advanced solid tumor such as melanoma, head and neck, liver or kidney cancer. Material: CD4+ or CD8+ T cells sorted from blood, obtained in a trial of the OX40 agonist ivuxolimab.

CDR3: CASSPGLPYNEQFF. The DNA for the CDR3 is TGTGCCTCCAGCCCGGGACTACCGTACAATGAGCAGTTCTTC. The chain employs TRBV30 and TRBJ2-1; 7 nucleotides align to TRBD2. The CDR3 runs to 14 residues. The V gene's germline CDR1 is GTSNPN and CDR2 SVGIG (reference sequence). The V and J ends lost 7 bases and 4 bases, in that order; junction bases with no gene match: 10.